The present TCR beta chain was sequenced within a study of blood T cell repertoires in COVID-19. Turning to the study itself: The United States, Italy and Spain supplied acute and convalescent COVID-19 samples.

The CDR3 loop spans 15 amino acids. J was trimmed by 4 bases and V by 4 bases; bases with no gene match: 7. This clone was detected a few times. Per the authors' pipeline: Amplification with reference gene primers provided the estimates of nucleated cell counts. Measured with immunoSEQ multiplex PCR; TCRdb has only the in-frame clones, and not every one. V and J calls and clone size are given by that table; D and trimming were obtained from the DNA. The top ten hold approximately 9% of the sample, which has around 140,000 clones, roughly 73% seen once. The TCR comes from a woman in her forties or fifties with active or convalescent COVID-19. Specimen: peripheral blood. The genes are TRBV5-3 and TRBJ1-2; TRBD1 aligns across 10 bases. TRBV5-3 is annotated as an ORF whose role is uncertain. The CDR3 reads CARSPRDRGSYGYTF. The CDR3 nucleotides read TGTGCCAGAAGCCCTCGGGACAGGGGATCCTATGGCTACACCTTC.